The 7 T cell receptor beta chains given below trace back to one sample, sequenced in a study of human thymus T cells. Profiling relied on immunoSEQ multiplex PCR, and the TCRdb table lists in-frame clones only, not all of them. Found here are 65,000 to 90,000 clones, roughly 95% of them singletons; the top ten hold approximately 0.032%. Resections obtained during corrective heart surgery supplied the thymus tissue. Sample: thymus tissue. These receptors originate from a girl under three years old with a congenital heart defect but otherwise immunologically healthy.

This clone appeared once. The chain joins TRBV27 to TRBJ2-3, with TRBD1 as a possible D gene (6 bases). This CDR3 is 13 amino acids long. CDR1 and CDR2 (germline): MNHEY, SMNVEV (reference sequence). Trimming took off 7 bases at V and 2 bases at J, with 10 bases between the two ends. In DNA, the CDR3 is TGTGCCAGCATGGGGGCGAACACAGATACGCAGTATTTT. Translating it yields CASMGANTDTQYF.

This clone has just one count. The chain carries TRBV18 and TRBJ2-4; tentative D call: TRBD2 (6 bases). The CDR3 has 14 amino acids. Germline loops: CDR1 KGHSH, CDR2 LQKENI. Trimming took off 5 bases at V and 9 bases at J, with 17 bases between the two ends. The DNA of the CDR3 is TGTGCCAGCTCAGAACGGTGGGGGACTGGCATTCAGTACTTC. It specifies CASSERWGTGIQYF. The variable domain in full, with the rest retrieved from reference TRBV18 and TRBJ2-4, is NAGVMQNPRHLVRRRGQEARLRCSPMKGHSHVYWYRQLPEEGLKFMVYLQKENIIDESGMPKERFSAEFPKEGPSILRIQQVVRGDSAAYFCASSERWGTGIQYFGAGTRLSVL.

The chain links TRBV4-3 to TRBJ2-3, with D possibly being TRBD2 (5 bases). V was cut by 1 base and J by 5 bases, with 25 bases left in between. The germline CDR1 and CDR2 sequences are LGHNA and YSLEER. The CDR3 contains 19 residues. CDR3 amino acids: CASSQGGPGRSGSEDTQYF. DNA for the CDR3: TGCGCCAGCAGCCAAGGGGGTCCCGGAAGGAGCGGATCGGAAGATACGCAGTATTTT.

The CDR3 here is CASSAFITGEQYF. CDR3 nucleotides: TGTGCCAGCAGTGCTTTCATTACGGGCGAGCAGTACTTC. The rearrangement uses TRBV9 and TRBJ2-7; D is unresolved. Trimming took 5 bases from V and 6 from J, leaving 15 bases between them. The length of the CDR3 is 13 residues. The germline V gene has CDR1 SGDLS and CDR2 YYNGEE. Using reference TRBV9 and TRBJ2-7 for the parts outside the CDR3, the full variable domain is DSGVTQTPKHLITATGQRVTLRCSPRSGDLSVYWYQQSLDQGLQFLIQYYNGEERAKGNILERFSAQQFPDLHSELNLSSLELGDSALYFCASSAFITGEQYFGPGTRLTVT.

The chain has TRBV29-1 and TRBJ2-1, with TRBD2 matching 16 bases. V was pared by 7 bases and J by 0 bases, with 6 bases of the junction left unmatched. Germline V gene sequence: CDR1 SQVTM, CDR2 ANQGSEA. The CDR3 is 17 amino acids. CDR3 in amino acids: CSGRGTSGRGSYNEQFF. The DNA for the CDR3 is TGCAGCGGGCGCGGGACTAGCGGGAGGGGCTCCTACAATGAGCAGTTCTTC.

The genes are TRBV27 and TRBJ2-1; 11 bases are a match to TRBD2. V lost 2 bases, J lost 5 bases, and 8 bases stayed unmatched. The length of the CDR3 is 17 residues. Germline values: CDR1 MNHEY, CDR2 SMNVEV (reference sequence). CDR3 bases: TGTGCCAGCAGTTTAACGACTAGCGGGATTGTGAACAATGAGCAGTTCTTC. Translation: CASSLTTSGIVNNEQFF.

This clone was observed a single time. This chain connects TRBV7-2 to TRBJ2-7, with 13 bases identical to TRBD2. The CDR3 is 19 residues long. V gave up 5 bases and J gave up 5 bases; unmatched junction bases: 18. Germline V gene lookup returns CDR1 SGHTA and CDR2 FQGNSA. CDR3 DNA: TGTGCCAGCAGCCCACCTGCACGTACTAGCGGGAGGGCCGTCGACGAGCAGTACTTC. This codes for CASSPPARTSGRAVDEQYF.